By its share, the clone carrying this TCR beta chain is medium-sized. Its antigen remains unidentified. Sampling of bone marrow took place during active disease in every patient. The data stem from a study of read filtering for tumor transcriptome and immune sequencing. Study as a whole: Mean patient age was roughly 72 years, range about 45 to 85; over 16 male, 14 female. RNA-seq yielded only roughly 80 to 1,300 TCR reads, IR-seq about 3.5 to 11 million.

The CDR3 runs to 11 residues. J gave up 9 bases and V 8 bases, and 7 bases lay outside the gene matches. The V gene's germline CDR1 is SQVTM and CDR2 ANQGSEA. Notes on the study in general: Single-read clonotypes: roughly 81% of IR-seq clonotypes (about 3.5% of reads), almost 75% of RNA-seq clonotypes (approximately 45% of reads).

Molecular barcoded adaptors covering alpha/delta and beta/gamma chains were used on 400 ng RNA. MiXCR, applied by TCRdb to the reads, yields one record per CDR3 protein. This sample yields over 50,000 distinct CDR3 sequences, of which 15% to 20% are seen a single time; approximately 10% belongs to the top ten. V is TRBV29-1 and J is TRBJ2-1; 7 nucleotides agree with TRBD1. Sequenced material: a population of CD138-negative cells sorted from bone marrow. The receptor was derived from a donor over 35 with multiple myeloma. The CDR3 loop is CSTGQLPEQFF. In DNA form, the CDR3 reads TGCAGCACGGGACAGCTTCCTGAGCAGTTCTTC.